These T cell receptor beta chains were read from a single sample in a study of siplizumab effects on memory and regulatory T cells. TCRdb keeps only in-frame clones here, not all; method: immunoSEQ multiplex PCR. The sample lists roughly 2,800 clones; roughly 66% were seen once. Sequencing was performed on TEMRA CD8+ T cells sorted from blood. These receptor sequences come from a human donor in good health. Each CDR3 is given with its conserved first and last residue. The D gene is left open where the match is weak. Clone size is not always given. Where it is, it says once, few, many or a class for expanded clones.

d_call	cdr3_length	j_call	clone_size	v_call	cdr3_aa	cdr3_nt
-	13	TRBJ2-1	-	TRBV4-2	CASSHNRPDEQFF	TGTGCCAGCAGCCACAACAGGCCCGATGAGCAGTTCTTC
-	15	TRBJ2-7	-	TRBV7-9	CASSHRDGPNYEQYF	TGTGCCAGCAGCCATAGAGATGGACCGAACTACGAGCAGTACTTC
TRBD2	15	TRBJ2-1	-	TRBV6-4	CASSAGLEGFNEQFF	TGTGCCAGCAGTGCGGGACTAGAAGGTTTTAATGAGCAGTTCTTC
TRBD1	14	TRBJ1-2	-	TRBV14	CASSGGQGPYGYTF	TGTGCCAGCAGCGGGGGACAGGGGCCCTATGGCTACACCTTC
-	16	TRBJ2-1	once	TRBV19	CASSIALKRNVNEQFF	TGTGCCAGTAGTATCGCTCTCAAGCGGAATGTCAATGAGCAGTTCTTC
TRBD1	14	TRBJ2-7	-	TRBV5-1	CASSYQGDSYEQYF	TGCGCCAGCAGCTACCAGGGGGACAGCTACGAGCAGTACTTC
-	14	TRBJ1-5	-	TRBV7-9	CASSSDGVDQPQHF	TGTGCCAGCAGCTCAGACGGGGTTGATCAGCCCCAGCATTTT
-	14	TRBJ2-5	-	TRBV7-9	CASSGPPIQETQYF	TGTGCCAGCAGCGGTCCTCCCATACAAGAGACCCAGTACTTC
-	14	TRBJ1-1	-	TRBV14	CASSQEIRGPEAFF	TGTGCCAGCAGCCAAGAGATCAGGGGCCCTGAAGCTTTCTTT
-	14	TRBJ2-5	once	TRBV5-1	CASRVPGTMGTQYF	TGCGCCAGCCGCGTTCCCGGGACCATGGGGACCCAGTACTTC
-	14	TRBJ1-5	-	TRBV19	CASMPPWGNQPQHF	TGTGCCAGTATGCCCCCTTGGGGCAATCAGCCCCAGCATTTT
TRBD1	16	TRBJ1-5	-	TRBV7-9	CASSLSGQGNNQPQHF	TGTGCCAGCAGCTTATCCGGACAGGGTAATAATCAGCCCCAGCATTTT
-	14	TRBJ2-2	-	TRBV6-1	CASSEGPDTGELFF	TGTGCCAGCAGTGAAGGGCCGGACACCGGGGAGCTGTTTTTT
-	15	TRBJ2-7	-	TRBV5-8	CASSSGGSSSYEQYF	TGTGCCAGCAGCTCGGGGGGCTCAAGCTCCTACGAGCAGTACTTC
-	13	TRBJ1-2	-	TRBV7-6	CASSLEVSAGYTF	TGTGCCAGCAGCTTAGAAGTGTCAGCGGGCTACACCTTC
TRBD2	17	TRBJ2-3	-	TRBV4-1	CASSQHVSGVSTDTQYF	TGCGCCAGCAGCCAGCACGTTAGCGGGGTGAGCACAGATACGCAGTATTTT
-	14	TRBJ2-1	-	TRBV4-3	CASSTPPQYNEQFF	TGCGCCAGCAGCACCCCCCCGCAGTACAATGAGCAGTTCTTC
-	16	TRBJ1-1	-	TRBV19	CASSISSGRMNTEAFF	TGTGCCAGTAGTATTTCGTCAGGGCGGATGAACACTGAAGCTTTCTTT
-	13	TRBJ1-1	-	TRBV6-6	CASSYSRDTEAFF	TGTGCCAGCAGTTACTCCCGGGACACTGAAGCTTTCTTT
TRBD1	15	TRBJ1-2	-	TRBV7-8	CASSLDLGQIEGYTF	TGTGCCAGCAGCTTAGACCTGGGACAGATAGAGGGCTACACCTTC
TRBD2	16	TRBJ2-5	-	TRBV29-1	CSVDGLAGGPEETQYF	TGCAGCGTTGATGGTCTAGCGGGAGGGCCAGAAGAGACCCAGTACTTC
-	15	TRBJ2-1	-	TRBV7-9	CASSSPLTLGNEQFF	TGTGCCAGCAGCTCCCCCTTGACATTGGGCAATGAGCAGTTCTTC